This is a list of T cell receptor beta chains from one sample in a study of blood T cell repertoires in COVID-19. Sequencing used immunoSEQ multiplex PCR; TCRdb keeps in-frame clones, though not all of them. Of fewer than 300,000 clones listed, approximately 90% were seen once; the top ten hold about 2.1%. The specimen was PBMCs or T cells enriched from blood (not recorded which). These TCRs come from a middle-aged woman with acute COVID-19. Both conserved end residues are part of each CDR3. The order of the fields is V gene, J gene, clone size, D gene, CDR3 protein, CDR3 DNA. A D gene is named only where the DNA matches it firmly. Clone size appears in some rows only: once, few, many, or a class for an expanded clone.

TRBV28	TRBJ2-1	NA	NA	CASSLGGSSYNEQFF	TGTGCCAGCAGTTTAGGAGGAAGCTCCTACAATGAGCAGTTCTTC
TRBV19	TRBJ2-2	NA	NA	CASSMAGERTGELFF	TGTGCCAGTAGTATGGCAGGGGAACGCACCGGGGAGCTGTTTTTT
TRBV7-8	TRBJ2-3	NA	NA	CASSLASERAWAVQYF	TGTGCCAGCAGCTTAGCCTCCGAGAGGGCTTGGGCGGTACAGTATTTT
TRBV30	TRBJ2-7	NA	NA	CAWSLTRAEQYF	TGTGCCTGGAGTCTTACTAGAGCAGAGCAGTACTTC
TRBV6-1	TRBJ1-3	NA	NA	CASSETWKNGDTIYF	TGTGCCAGCAGTGAAACATGGAAAAATGGAGACACCATATATTTT
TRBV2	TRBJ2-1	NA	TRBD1	CASSIDRGISNEQFF	TGTGCCAGCAGTATAGACAGGGGTATTTCCAATGAGCAGTTCTTC
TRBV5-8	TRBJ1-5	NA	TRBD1	CASSFGTGISNQPQHF	TGTGCCAGCAGCTTTGGGACAGGGATTAGCAATCAGCCCCAGCATTTT
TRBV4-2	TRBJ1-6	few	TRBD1	CASSPGQGYSPLHF	TGTGCCAGCAGCCCAGGACAGGGCTATTCACCCCTCCACTTT
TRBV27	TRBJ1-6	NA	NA	CASSSTIGRENSPLHF	TGTGCCAGCAGTTCCACCATCGGGAGGGAGAATTCACCCCTCCACTTT
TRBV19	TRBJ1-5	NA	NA	CASSPGGAGAPNQPQHF	TGTGCCAGTAGTCCGGGGGGGGCAGGCGCCCCCAATCAGCCCCAGCATTTT
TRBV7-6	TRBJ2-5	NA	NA	CASSLSRGETQYF	TGTGCCAGCAGCTTAAGCCGAGGGGAGACCCAGTACTTC
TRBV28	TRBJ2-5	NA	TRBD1	CASSSRDRGQETQYF	TGTGCCAGCAGTTCCCGGGACAGGGGCCAAGAGACCCAGTACTTC
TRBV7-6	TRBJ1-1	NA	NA	CASSLGRSGIEAFF	TGTGCCAGCAGCTTAGGGAGGTCGGGGATTGAAGCTTTCTTT
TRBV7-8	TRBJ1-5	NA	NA	CASSLVYGQGFQPQHF	TGTGCCAGCAGCTTAGTGTACGGGCAGGGCTTTCAGCCCCAGCATTTT
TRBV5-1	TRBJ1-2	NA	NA	CASSTGYYGYTF	TGCGCCAGCAGCACGGGATACTATGGCTACACCTTC
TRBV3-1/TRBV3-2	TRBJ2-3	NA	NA	CASSQASGALSTQYF	TGTGCCAGCAGCCAAGCAAGTGGGGCCCTTAGTACGCAGTATTTT
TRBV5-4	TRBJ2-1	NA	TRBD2	CASSPGEGIHNEQFF	TGTGCCAGCAGCCCCGGGGAGGGGATTCACAATGAGCAGTTCTTC
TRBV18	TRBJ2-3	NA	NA	CASSLSDTQYF	TGTGCCAGCTCACTTAGTGATACGCAGTATTTT
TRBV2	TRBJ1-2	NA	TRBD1	CASRKGTELNYGYTF	TGTGCCAGCAGGAAGGGGACAGAGCTAAACTATGGCTACACCTTC
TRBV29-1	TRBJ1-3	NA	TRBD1	CSVEFTGASGNTIYF	TGCAGCGTTGAGTTTACAGGGGCCTCTGGAAACACCATATATTTT
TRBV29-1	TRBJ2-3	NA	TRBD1	CSVTPDRFPDTQYF	TGCAGCGTGACCCCGGACAGGTTTCCAGATACGCAGTATTTT
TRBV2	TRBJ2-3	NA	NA	CASSYFERDTQYF	TGTGCCAGCAGCTACTTTGAGAGGGATACGCAGTATTTT
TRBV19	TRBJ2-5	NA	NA	CASSIKETQYF	TGTGCCAGTAGTATTAAAGAGACCCAGTACTTC
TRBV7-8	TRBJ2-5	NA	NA	CASSFRASGETQYF	TGTGCCAGCAGCTTCAGGGCGTCGGGAGAGACCCAGTACTTC
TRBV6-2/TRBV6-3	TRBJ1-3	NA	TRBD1	CASSAGTGGNTIYF	TGTGCCAGCAGTGCCGGGACAGGGGGAAACACCATATATTTT
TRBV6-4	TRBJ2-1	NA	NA	CASSAEAISYNEQFF	TGTGCCAGCAGTGCTGAAGCAATCTCCTACAATGAGCAGTTCTTC
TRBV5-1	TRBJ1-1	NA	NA	CASSSVGVSTEAFF	TGCGCCAGCAGCAGCGTCGGAGTAAGCACTGAAGCTTTCTTT
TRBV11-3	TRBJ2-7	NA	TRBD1	CASSFTGGHEQYF	TGTGCCAGCAGCTTCACAGGGGGTCACGAGCAGTACTTC
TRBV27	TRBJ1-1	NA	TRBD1	CASSRLDRGGTEAFF	TGTGCCAGCAGTCGGCTGGACAGGGGAGGAACTGAAGCTTTCTTT
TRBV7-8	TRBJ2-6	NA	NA	CASTGKPGANVLTF	TGTGCCAGCACCGGTAAGCCTGGGGCCAACGTCCTGACTTTC
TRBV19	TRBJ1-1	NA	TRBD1	CASSIDRTGNTEAFF	TGTGCCAGTAGTATAGACCGGACAGGGAACACTGAAGCTTTCTTT
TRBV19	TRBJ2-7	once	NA	CASSRLGSSYEQYF	TGTGCCAGTAGTAGACTAGGGAGCTCCTACGAGCAGTACTTC
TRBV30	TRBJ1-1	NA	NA	CAWSVALSEAFF	TGTGCCTGGAGTGTAGCCCTGAGTGAGGCTTTCTTT
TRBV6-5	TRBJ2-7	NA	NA	CASHRDTAYEQYF	TGTGCCAGTCACCGGGACACCGCCTACGAGCAGTACTTC
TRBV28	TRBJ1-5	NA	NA	CASRTGRGNQPQHF	TGTGCCAGCAGGACAGGCCGGGGCAATCAGCCCCAGCATTTT
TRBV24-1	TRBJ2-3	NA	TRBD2	CATSDPGLAGAWADTQYF	TGTGCCACCAGTGACCCGGGACTAGCGGGAGCATGGGCAGATACGCAGTATTTT
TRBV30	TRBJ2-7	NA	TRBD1	CAWSRTGTGGYEQYF	TGTGCCTGGAGTCGGACAGGGACAGGGGGCTACGAGCAGTACTTC
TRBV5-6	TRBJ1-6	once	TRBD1	CASSDGQGADSYNSPLHF	TGTGCCAGCAGCGATGGACAGGGGGCTGACTCCTATAATTCACCCCTCCACTTT
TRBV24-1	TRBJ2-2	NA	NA	CATSDPGLGTGELFF	TGTGCCACCAGTGATCCGGGACTTGGGACCGGGGAGCTGTTTTTT
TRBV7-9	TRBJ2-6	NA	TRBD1	CASSPYRGPGANVLTF	TGTGCCAGCAGCCCCTACAGGGGGCCTGGGGCCAACGTCCTGACTTTC
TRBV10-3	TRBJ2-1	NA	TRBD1	CAISERDRGGEQFF	TGTGCCATCAGTGAGAGGGACAGGGGGGGTGAGCAGTTCTTC
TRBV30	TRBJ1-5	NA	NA	CAWSQAWNQPQHF	TGTGCCTGGAGTCAGGCATGGAATCAGCCCCAGCATTTT
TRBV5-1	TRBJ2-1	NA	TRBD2	CASSLGASGGVFEQFF	TGCGCCAGCAGCTTGGGAGCTAGCGGGGGGGTATTTGAGCAGTTCTTC
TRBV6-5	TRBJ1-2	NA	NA	CASSSIYGYTF	TGTGCCAGCAGTTCCATCTATGGCTACACCTTC
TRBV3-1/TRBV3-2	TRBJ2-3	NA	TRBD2	CASSQPSGASGADTQYF	TGTGCCAGCAGCCAACCCAGTGGGGCTAGCGGCGCAGATACGCAGTATTTT
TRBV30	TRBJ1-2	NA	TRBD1	CAIRTGNGYTF	TGTGCCATCCGGACAGGGAATGGCTACACCTTC